One and the same sample provided the 17 T cell receptor beta chains below, sequenced in a study of blood T cells in healthy people across ages (dated by TCRdb to the mid-2010s). Library generation was performed with 5' RACE. Sequencing was carried out with an Illumina HiSeq 2500. The second PCR ran for about 6 to 11 cycles and used a J-beta primer mix along with a sample-barcoded 5' primer. TCRdb handled the public reads itself, with Q25 trimming in fastp and clone calling in MiXCR, and kept productive beta chains. Identical CDR3 protein sequences are pooled into one entry, listed with their most common genes and DNA. The sample table contains over 300,000 distinct CDR3 sequences; only one count was recorded for approximately 52% of them. Of the sample, roughly 51% is held by the ten largest clones. The sample was blood. These receptors were collected from a man aged 60 to 75 in good health.

The V call is TRBV14, the J call TRBJ2-6; TRBD1 matches 9 bases. CDR1 and CDR2 from the germline V gene are SGHDN and FVKESK. The CDR3 extends over 16 amino acids. With 4 bases clipped from V and 2 bases from J, the junction kept 3 bases outside the gene matches. The CDR3 DNA is TGTGCCAGCAGCCCCGGACAGGGGACTGGGGCCAACGTCCTGACTTTC. This gives the protein CASSPGQGTGANVLTF.

CDR3 amino acids: CASTPRLGVTNEQFF. In DNA form, the CDR3 reads TGTGCCAGCACTCCCCGGCTCGGGGTAACCAATGAGCAGTTCTTC. J is TRBJ2-1 and V is TRBV2; a possible D gene is TRBD2 (5 bases). The V and J ends lost 7 bases and 6 bases respectively, with 19 bases between them. Per the germline V gene, CDR1 is SNHLY and CDR2 is FYNNEI. The CDR3 runs 15 residues.

This clonotype was picked up many times. This chain links TRBV7-2 with TRBJ2-7; 9 bases are a match to TRBD1. CDR1 and CDR2 (germline): SGHTA, FQGNSA. The V gene end was trimmed by 1 base and the J gene end by 4 bases; junction bases not matched to a gene: 2. The CDR3 runs 14 residues. CDR3 coding DNA: TGTGCCAGCAGCTTAGTGGGACAGGGATACGAGCAGTACTTC. It is translated as CASSLVGQGYEQYF.

The chain uses TRBV3-1 and TRBJ2-1, with 12 bases aligning to TRBD2. Trimming at V came to 4 bases and at J to 6 bases, leaving 19 bases not matched to a gene. Germline V gene data show CDR1 as LGHDT and CDR2 as YNNKEL (reference sequence). The CDR3 is made up of 20 amino acids. The CDR3 protein is CASSPLLAGGPGGRGNEQFF. The CDR3 nucleotides are TGTGCCAGCAGCCCCCTTCTAGCGGGGGGGCCAGGGGGCCGAGGCAATGAGCAGTTCTTC.

This clonotype was found a few times. The rearrangement uses TRBV20-1 and TRBJ2-7; 10 bases match TRBD1. Germline CDR1 DFQATT, CDR2 SNEGSKA (reference sequence). V gave up 6 bases and J gave up 4 bases; unmatched junction bases: 3. The CDR3 totals 12 residues. Written as DNA, the CDR3 is TGCAGTGCCACGGACAGGGGGTACGAGCAGTACTTC. Its translation: CSATDRGYEQYF.

The V gene is TRBV2, the J gene TRBJ1-2; D not resolved. Between the trimmed V and J ends, which lost 7 bases and 5 bases, there was a span of 5 bases. Germline loops: CDR1 SNHLY, CDR2 FYNNEI. The CDR3 has 10 residues. The chain's CDR3 is CASMNYGYTF. The DNA of the CDR3 is TGTGCCAGCATGAATTATGGCTACACCTTC.

The chain recombines TRBV5-1 with TRBJ2-4; D ambiguous. The DNA end is a closer match to TRBJ2-7, so the J assignment may be wrong. This CDR3 is built from 14 residues. Germline values: CDR1 SGHRS, CDR2 YFSETQ. CDR3 coding DNA: TGCGCCAGCAGCTTCCGGAACACCCTATACGAGCAGTACTTC. This encodes CASSFRNTLYEQYF.

CDR3 region: CASSPQGLAAEQFF. The CDR3 DNA follows: TGTGCCAGCAGCCCCCAGGGACTAGCGGCTGAGCAGTTCTTC. The rearrangement uses TRBV9 and TRBJ2-1, with 11 bases aligning to TRBD2. The length of the CDR3 is 14 residues. Germline V gene sequence: CDR1 SGDLS, CDR2 YYNGEE. V trimming: 4 bases; J trimming: 9 bases; junction bases outside the gene matches: 6.

The chain joins TRBV11-3 to TRBJ2-1; D is unresolved. Trimming stripped 5 bases from V and 2 bases from J, with 22 bases between. The CDR3 totals 18 residues. In germline, CDR1 is SGHNT, CDR2 YENEEA. CDR3 nucleotides: TGTGCCAGCAGCCGCAGTGTCCTCGGAACAAACCCCTACAATGAGCAGTTCTTC. Protein product: CASSRSVLGTNPYNEQFF.

The chain carries TRBV21-1 and TRBJ2-5. The J call is uncertain, as TRBJ2-7 better fits the DNA end. TRBV21-1 corresponds to a pseudogene. The CDR3 spans 9 residues. CDR3 bases: TGTGCCAGTGTCTACGAGCAGTACTTC. This encodes CASVYEQYF.

The chain combines TRBV7-2 with TRBJ2-7; 12 positions agree with TRBD2. Germline V lookup: CDR1 SGHTA, CDR2 FQGNSA. V lost 6 bases to trimming and J lost 3 bases; unmatched junction nucleotides: 6. The CDR3 length is 15 residues. The CDR3 bases are TGTGCCAGCAGATTTGGACTAGCGGGATTCTACGAGCAGTACTTC. It yields the protein CASRFGLAGFYEQYF.

The chain employs TRBV30 and TRBJ1-4, with 7 bases aligning to TRBD1. In germline, CDR1 is GTSNPN, CDR2 SVGIG (reference sequence). This CDR3 region has 15 residues. The V segment lost 2 bases and the J segment 5 bases; nucleotides outside the gene matches: 8. Here the CDR3 reads CAWSLSPTGNEKLFF. The CDR3 region has the DNA TGTGCCTGGAGTCTATCCCCGACAGGGAATGAAAAACTGTTTTTT. The variable domain in full, with the rest retrieved from reference TRBV30 and TRBJ1-4, is SQTIHQWPATLVQPVGSPLSLECTVEGTSNPNLYWYRQAAGRGLQLLFYSVGIGQISSEVPQNLSASRPQDRQFILSSKKLLLSDSGFYLCAWSLSPTGNEKLFFGSGTQLSVL.

This clonotype was seen more than once but under ten times. The chain carries TRBV18 and TRBJ2-5; D perhaps matches TRBD2 (6 bases). The length of the CDR3 is 15 residues. The V and J ends lost 3 bases and 1 base respectively, with 12 bases between them. Per the germline V gene, CDR1 is KGHSH and CDR2 is LQKENI. CDR3: CASSPLRGAQETQYF. CDR3 nucleotide sequence: TGTGCCAGCTCACCCCTTCGCGGGGCCCAAGAGACCCAGTACTTC.

The chain uses TRBV6-1 and TRBJ2-1, with TRBD1 as a possible D gene (7 bases). The V end lost 4 bases, the J end lost 13 bases, and 23 bases lay between the germline ends. Germline V CDR1 and CDR2: MNHNS, SASEGT. The CDR3 totals 15 residues. CDR3: CASSALTGRRETQFF. The CDR3 DNA is TGTGCCAGCAGTGCCCTGACAGGGCGGAGGGAGACCCAGTTCTTC.

The chain is built from TRBV4-1 and TRBJ2-7; 8 nucleotides match TRBD2. The germline CDR1 and CDR2 sequences are MGHRA and YSYEKL. The CDR3 has 17 residues. With V trimmed by 4 bases and J by 7 bases, 18 bases remained unmatched. As DNA, the CDR3 is TGCGCCAGCAGCCCTATAACATCCGGGGGGGTATACAATGAGCAGTACTTC. Its translation is CASSPITSGGVYNEQYF.

To note about this clonotype: A read error is possible here, since a much larger clone lies one base away. The genes are TRBV29-1 and TRBJ2-5; a weak D match, TRBD1 (5 bases). The CDR3 is 12 amino acids. Germline V gene data show CDR1 as SQVTM and CDR2 as ANQGSEA. The ends were cut back, 7 bases at V and 4 bases at J, with 13 bases in the middle. The CDR3 reads CSGAAGSETQYF. CDR3 bases: TGCAGCGGTGCGGCAGGGTCAGAGACCCAGTACTTC.

This clonotype was counted only a few times. The chain uses TRBV20-1 and TRBJ1-2; 8 bases match TRBD1. In germline, CDR1 is DFQATT, CDR2 SNEGSKA (reference sequence). CDR3 length equals 12 residues. V was clipped by 7 bases and J by 5 bases; unmatched bases: 6. The CDR3 loop reads CSVTGDGYGYTF. In DNA form, the CDR3 reads TGCAGTGTGACAGGGGACGGGTATGGCTACACCTTC.